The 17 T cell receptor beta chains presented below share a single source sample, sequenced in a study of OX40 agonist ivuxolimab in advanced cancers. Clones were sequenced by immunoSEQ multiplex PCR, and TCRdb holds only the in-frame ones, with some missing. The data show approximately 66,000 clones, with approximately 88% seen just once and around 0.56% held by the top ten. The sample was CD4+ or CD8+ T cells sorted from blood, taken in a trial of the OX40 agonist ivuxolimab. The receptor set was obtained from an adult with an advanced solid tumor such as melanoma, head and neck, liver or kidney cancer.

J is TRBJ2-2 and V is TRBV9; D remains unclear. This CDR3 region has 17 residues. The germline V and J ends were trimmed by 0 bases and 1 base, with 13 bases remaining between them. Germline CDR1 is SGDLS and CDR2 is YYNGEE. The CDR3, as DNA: TGTGCCAGCAGCGTAGCTGGTAGTTCGGGGAACACCGGGGAGCTGTTTTTT. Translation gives CASSVAGSSGNTGELFF.

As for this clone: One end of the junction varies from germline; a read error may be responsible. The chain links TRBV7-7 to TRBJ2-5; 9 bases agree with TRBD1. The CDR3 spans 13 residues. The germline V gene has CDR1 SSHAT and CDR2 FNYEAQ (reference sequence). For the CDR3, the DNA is TGTGCTAGCAGCCCAGGACAGGGGGAGACCCAGTACTTC. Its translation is CASSPGQGETQYF.

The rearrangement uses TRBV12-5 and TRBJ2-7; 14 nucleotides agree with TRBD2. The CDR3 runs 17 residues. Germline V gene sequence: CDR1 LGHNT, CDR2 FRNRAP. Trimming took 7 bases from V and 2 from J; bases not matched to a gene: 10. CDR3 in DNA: TGTGCTAGTGCCCGAAGGACTAGCGGGGGGTTGACCTACGAGCAGTACTTC. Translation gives CASARRTSGGLTYEQYF.

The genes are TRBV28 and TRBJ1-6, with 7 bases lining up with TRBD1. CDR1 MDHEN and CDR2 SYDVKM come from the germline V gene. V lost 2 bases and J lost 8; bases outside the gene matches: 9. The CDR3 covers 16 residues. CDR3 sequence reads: CASSLVRQGTDSPLHF. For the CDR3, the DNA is TGTGCCAGCAGTTTAGTAAGACAGGGCACAGATTCACCCCTCCACTTT.

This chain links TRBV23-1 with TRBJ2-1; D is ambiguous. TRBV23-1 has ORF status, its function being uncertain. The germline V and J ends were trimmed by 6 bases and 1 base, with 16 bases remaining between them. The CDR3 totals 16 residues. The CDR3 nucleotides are TGCGCCAGCAGGAAGACATCTGTAAGGTCCTACAATGAGCAGTTCTTC. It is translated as CASRKTSVRSYNEQFF.

The CDR3, as DNA: TGTGCCAGCAGCTTCGGGGGGCAATACGAGCAGTACTTC. This sequence encodes CASSFGGQYEQYF. V is TRBV13 and J is TRBJ2-7; D may be TRBD2 (7 bases). This CDR3 is built from 13 residues. Germline lookup yields CDR1 PRHDT and CDR2 FYEKMQ (reference sequence). V gave up 3 bases and J gave up 4 bases, with 10 bases separating them.

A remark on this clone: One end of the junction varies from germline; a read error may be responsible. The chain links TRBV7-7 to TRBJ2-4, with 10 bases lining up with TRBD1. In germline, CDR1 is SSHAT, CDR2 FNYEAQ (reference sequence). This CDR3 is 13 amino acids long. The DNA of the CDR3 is TGTGCTAGCAGCTTGGGACAGGGGAACATTCAGTACTTC. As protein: CASSLGQGNIQYF.

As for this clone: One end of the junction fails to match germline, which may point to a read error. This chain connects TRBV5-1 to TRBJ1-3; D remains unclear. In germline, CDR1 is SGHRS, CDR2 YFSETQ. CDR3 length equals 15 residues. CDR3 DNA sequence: TGCGCCAGCAGCCTCGGCCCGGAGAAAGGAAGCACCATATATTTT. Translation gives CASSLGPEKGSTIYF.

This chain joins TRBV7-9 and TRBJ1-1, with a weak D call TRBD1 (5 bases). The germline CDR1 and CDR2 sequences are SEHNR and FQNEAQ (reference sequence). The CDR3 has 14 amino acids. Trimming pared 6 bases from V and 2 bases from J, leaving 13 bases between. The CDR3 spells CASREGLKNTEAFF. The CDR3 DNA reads TGTGCCAGCAGGGAGGGACTGAAAAACACTGAAGCTTTCTTT.

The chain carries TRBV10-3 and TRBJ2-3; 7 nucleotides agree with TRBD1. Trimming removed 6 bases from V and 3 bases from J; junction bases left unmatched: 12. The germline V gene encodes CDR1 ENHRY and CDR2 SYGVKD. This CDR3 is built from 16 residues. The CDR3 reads CAISQQGTLLTDTQYF. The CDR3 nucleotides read TGTGCCATCAGCCAACAGGGGACGCTCTTGACAGATACGCAGTATTTT.

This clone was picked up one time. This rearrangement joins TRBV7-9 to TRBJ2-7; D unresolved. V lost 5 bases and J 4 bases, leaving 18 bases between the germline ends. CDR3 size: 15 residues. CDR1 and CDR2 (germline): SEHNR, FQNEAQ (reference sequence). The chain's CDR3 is CASSLGPLTLYEQYF. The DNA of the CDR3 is TGTGCCAGCAGCCTCGGTCCCCTAACCTTGTACGAGCAGTACTTC.

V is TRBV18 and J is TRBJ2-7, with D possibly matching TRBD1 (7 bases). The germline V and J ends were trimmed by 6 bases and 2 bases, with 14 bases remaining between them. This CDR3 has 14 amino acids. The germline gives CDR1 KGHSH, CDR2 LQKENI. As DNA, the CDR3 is TGTGCCAGCTCCCCCGCGGGACAGACCTACGAGCAGTACTTC. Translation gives CASSPAGQTYEQYF.

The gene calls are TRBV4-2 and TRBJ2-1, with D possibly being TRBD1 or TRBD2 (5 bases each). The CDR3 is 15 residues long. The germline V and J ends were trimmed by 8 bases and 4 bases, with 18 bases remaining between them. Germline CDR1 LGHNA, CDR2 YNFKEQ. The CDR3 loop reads CASGPREGPYNEQFF. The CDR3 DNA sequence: TGTGCCAGCGGACCACGTGAGGGGCCTTACAATGAGCAGTTCTTC.

The CDR3 bases are TGTGCCAGCCAGCGGACAGTGAGCAATCAGCCCCAGCATTTT. It translates to CASQRTVSNQPQHF. V is TRBV6-1 and J is TRBJ1-5; D possibly corresponds to TRBD1 (6 bases). Per the germline V gene, CDR1 is MNHNS and CDR2 is SASEGT. The length of the CDR3 is 14 residues. The V end lost 8 bases, the J end lost 1 base, and 12 bases lay between the germline ends.

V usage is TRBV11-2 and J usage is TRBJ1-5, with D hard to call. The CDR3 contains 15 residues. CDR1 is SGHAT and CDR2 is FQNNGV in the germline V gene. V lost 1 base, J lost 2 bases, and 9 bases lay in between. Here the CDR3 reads CASSLGGVGNQPQHF. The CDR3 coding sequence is TGTGCCAGCAGCTTAGGGGGAGTCGGCAATCAGCCCCAGCATTTT.

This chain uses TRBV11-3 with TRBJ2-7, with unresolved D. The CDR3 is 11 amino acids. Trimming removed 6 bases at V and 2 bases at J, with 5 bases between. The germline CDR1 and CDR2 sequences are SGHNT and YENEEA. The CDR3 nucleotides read TGTGCCAGCAGTCGAGCCTACGAGCAGTACTTC. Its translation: CASSRAYEQYF.

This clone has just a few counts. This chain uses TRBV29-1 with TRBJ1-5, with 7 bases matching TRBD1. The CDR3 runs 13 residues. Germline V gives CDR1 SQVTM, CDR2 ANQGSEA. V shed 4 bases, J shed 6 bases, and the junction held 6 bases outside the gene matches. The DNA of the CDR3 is TGCAGCGTTGGGGGTCAGGGGGGTCAGCCCCAGCATTTT. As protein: CSVGGQGGQPQHF.